Each of the 13 T cell receptor beta chains below was sequenced from the same sample in a study of untreated major depressive disorder. The protocol was immunoSEQ multiplex PCR, while the TCRdb copy is restricted to in-frame clones and leaves out a portion. This table holds about 18,000 clones, 70% to 90% found once. Sample: CD4+ T cells from PBMCs. These receptors originate from a woman between 25 and 40 years old in good health.

This chain links TRBV28 with TRBJ2-7; tentative D call: TRBD1 (6 bases). Germline V gives CDR1 MDHEN, CDR2 SYDVKM. The CDR3 has 13 amino acids. The V gene lost 6 bases and the J gene lost 3 bases, with 12 bases spanning the gap. Here the CDR3 reads CASRRQANYEQYF. The CDR3 DNA reads TGTGCCAGCAGGCGACAGGCGAACTACGAGCAGTACTTC.

The chain has TRBV10-3 and TRBJ1-2; TRBD1 agrees at 8 bases. The CDR3 is 14 amino acids. Trimming removed 8 bases from V and 2 bases from J; junction bases left unmatched: 7. Germline CDR1 and CDR2: ENHRY and SYGVKD. For the CDR3, the DNA is TGTGCCATCCAGGGGGCGCGGTACAACTATGGCTACACCTTC. Protein product: CAIQGARYNYGYTF.

The chain recombines TRBV28 with TRBJ2-7; 9 bases map to TRBD2. Germline V gene data show CDR1 as MDHEN and CDR2 as SYDVKM. J was trimmed by 4 bases and V by 2 bases; bases with no gene match: 6. The CDR3 sequence is 15 residues long. Here the CDR3 DNA reads TGTGCCAGCAGTTTACCTAGCGGGAATTCGTACGAGCAGTACTTC. The encoded protein is CASSLPSGNSYEQYF.

This clone appeared once. V and J are TRBV7-8 and TRBJ2-1, with 7 nucleotides matching TRBD2. Germline V lookup: CDR1 SGHVS, CDR2 FQNEAQ. The CDR3 has 17 amino acids. The V gene end was trimmed by 3 bases and the J gene end by 5 bases; junction bases not matched to a gene: 13. CDR3 bases: TGTGCCAGCAGCTTCCCCCGGCGGCTAGCGGTAAACAATGAGCAGTTCTTC. This encodes CASSFPRRLAVNNEQFF. Combining the CDR3 with reference TRBV7-8 and TRBJ2-1 gives the whole variable domain GAGVSQSPRYKVAKRGQDVALRCDPISGHVSLFWYQQALGQGPEFLTYFQNEAQLDKSGLPSDRFFAERPEGSVSTLKIQRTQQEDSAVYLCASSFPRRLAVNNEQFFGPGTRLTVL.

The table lists this clone with a count of one. The gene calls are TRBV29-1 and TRBJ2-5; 7 bases are a match to TRBD2. Per the germline V gene, CDR1 is SQVTM and CDR2 is ANQGSEA. The CDR3 contains 19 residues. The V gene end was trimmed by 1 base and the J gene end by 5 bases; junction bases not matched to a gene: 22. The CDR3 bases are TGCAGCGTTGAAGGCGTCTACGAGAGCGGGAAAGGAACTGTGGAGACCCAGTACTTC. The encoded protein is CSVEGVYESGKGTVETQYF. The full variable domain, in which reference TRBV29-1 and TRBJ2-5 provide the parts outside the CDR3, is SAVISQKPSRDICQRGTSLTIQCQVDSQVTMMFWYRQQPGQSLTLIATANQGSEATYESGFVIDKFPISRPNLTFSTLTVSNMSPEDSSIYLCSVEGVYESGKGTVETQYFGPGTRLLVL.

This chain connects TRBV5-6 to TRBJ2-2, with 7 bases lining up with TRBD1. V shed 1 base and J 1 base; nucleotides not matched to a gene: 4. Germline CDR1 reads SGHDT; CDR2 reads YYEEEE. The CDR3 spans 16 residues. Here the CDR3 reads CASSLPRQGNTGELFF. CDR3 DNA: TGTGCCAGCAGCTTGCCCCGACAGGGGAACACCGGGGAGCTGTTTTTT.

This clone was seen more than once but under ten times. The J gene is TRBJ2-5, the V gene TRBV9; D is possibly TRBD1 or TRBD2 (5 bases each). Deletions cut 0 bases from V and 2 bases from J, with 5 bases between. The CDR3 has 13 amino acids. Germline CDR1 SGDLS, CDR2 YYNGEE. The CDR3 nucleotides are TGTGCCAGCAGCGTAGGGGGGCAAGAGACCCAGTACTTC. It codes for CASSVGGQETQYF.

This chain links TRBV2 with TRBJ2-3; D may be TRBD1 (6 bases). This CDR3 has 14 amino acids. V was cut by 5 bases and J by 2 bases, with 11 bases left in between. Germline V lookup: CDR1 SNHLY, CDR2 FYNNEI. The CDR3 sequence: CASSSGQLTDTQYF. The CDR3 DNA reads TGTGCCAGCAGTTCGGGACAACTCACAGATACGCAGTATTTT. Complete variable domain (other parts from reference TRBV2 and TRBJ2-3): EPEVTQTPSHQVTQMGQEVILRCVPISNHLYFYWYRQILGQKVEFLVSFYNNEISEKSEIFDDQFSVERPDGSNFTLKIRSTKLEDSAMYFCASSSGQLTDTQYFGPGTRLTVL.

The rearrangement uses TRBV6-5 and TRBJ2-7; 9 bases fit TRBD1. The length of the CDR3 is 12 residues. J gave up 3 bases and V 10 bases, and 4 bases lay outside the gene matches. Per the germline V gene, CDR1 is MNHEY and CDR2 is SVGAGI. The CDR3 DNA sequence: TGTGCCACCCAGGACAGGGGCTACGAGCAGTACTTC. This codes for CATQDRGYEQYF.

This clone was observed a few times. Relative to the germline gene, one junction end is altered; a read error may explain this. The chain joins TRBV9 to TRBJ2-7; perhaps TRBD1 as D (6 bases). This CDR3 comprises 13 residues. The germline V gene has CDR1 SGDLS and CDR2 YYNGEE. CDR3 sequence reads: CASNVGGGPEQYF. In DNA, the CDR3 is TGTGCCAGCAACGTAGGTGGGGGCCCCGAGCAGTACTTC.

This chain uses TRBV18 with TRBJ2-1; TRBD2 matches at 8 bases. With V trimmed by 4 bases and J by 8 bases, 13 bases remained unmatched. The CDR3 is 16 residues long. Germline assignment: CDR1 KGHSH and CDR2 LQKENI. In DNA, the CDR3 is TGTGCCAGCTCACTAGCCGGGACTAGGGTAGGCTATGAGCAGTTCTTC. It encodes CASSLAGTRVGYEQFF.

The genes are TRBV7-3 and TRBJ2-5; 11 nucleotides line up with TRBD1. The V gene's germline CDR1 is SGHTA and CDR2 FQGTGA. V gave up 5 bases and J gave up 7 bases; unmatched junction bases: 6. The length of the CDR3 is 14 residues. The CDR3 here is CASSQDRGLGTQYF. CDR3 sequence (DNA): TGTGCCAGCAGCCAGGACAGGGGGCTCGGGACCCAGTACTTC.

The rearrangement links TRBV10-3 to TRBJ1-1; no clear D. Trimming shortened V by 6 bases and J by 4 bases, and 9 bases separated the two germline ends. The CDR3 runs to 12 residues. CDR1 and CDR2 from the germline V gene are ENHRY and SYGVKD. The CDR3 protein is CAISQLATEAFF. CDR3 bases: TGTGCCATCAGCCAATTAGCCACTGAAGCTTTCTTT.